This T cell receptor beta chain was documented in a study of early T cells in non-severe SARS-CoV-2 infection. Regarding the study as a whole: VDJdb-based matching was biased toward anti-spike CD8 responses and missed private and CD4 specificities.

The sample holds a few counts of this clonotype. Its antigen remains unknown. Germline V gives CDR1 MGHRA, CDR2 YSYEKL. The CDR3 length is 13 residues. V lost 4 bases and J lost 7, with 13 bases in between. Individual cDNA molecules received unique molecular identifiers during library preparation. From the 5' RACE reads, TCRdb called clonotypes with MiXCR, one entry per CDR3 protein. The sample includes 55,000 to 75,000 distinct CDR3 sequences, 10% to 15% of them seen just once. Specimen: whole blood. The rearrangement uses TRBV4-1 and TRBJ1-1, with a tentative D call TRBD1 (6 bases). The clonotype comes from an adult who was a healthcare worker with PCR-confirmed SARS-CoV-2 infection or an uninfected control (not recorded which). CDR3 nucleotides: TGCGCCAGCAGCCTTACAGGGAGGGTTGAAGCTTTCTTT. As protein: CASSLTGRVEAFF.